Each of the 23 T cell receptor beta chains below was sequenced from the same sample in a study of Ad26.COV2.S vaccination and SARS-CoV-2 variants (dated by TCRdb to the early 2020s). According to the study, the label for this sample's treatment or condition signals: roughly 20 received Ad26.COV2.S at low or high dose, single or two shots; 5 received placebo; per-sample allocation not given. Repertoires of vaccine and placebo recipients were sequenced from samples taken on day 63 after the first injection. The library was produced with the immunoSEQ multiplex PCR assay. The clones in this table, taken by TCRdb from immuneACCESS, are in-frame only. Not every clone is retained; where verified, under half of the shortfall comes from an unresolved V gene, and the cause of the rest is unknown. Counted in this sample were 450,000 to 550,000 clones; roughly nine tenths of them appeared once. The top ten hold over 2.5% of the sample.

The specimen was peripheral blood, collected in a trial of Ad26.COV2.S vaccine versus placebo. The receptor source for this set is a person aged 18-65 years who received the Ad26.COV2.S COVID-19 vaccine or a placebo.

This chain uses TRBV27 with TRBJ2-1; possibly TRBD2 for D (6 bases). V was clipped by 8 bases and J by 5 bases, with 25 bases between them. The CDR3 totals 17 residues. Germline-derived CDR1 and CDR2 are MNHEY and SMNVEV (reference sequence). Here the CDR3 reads CASVQLRGTYANNEQFF. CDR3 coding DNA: TGTGCCAGCGTGCAATTGCGTGGGACTTATGCTAACAATGAGCAGTTCTTC.

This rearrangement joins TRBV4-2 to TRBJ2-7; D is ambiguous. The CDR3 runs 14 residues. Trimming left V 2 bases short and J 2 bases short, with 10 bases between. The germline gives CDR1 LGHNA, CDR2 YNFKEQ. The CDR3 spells CASSQPSDTYEQYF. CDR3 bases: TGTGCCAGCAGCCAACCTTCCGACACCTACGAGCAGTACTTC.

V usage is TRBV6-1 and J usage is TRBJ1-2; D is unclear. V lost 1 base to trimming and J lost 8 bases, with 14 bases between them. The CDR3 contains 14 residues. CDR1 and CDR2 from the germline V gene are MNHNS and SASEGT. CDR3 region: CASSEEFPPQGYTF. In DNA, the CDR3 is TGTGCCAGCAGTGAAGAGTTCCCCCCCCAGGGCTACACCTTC.

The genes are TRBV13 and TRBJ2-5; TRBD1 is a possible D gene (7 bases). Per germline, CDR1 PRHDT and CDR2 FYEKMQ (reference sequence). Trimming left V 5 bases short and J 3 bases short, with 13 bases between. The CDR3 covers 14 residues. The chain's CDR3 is CASSLDREEETQYF. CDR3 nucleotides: TGTGCCAGCAGCCTCGACAGGGAGGAAGAGACCCAGTACTTC.

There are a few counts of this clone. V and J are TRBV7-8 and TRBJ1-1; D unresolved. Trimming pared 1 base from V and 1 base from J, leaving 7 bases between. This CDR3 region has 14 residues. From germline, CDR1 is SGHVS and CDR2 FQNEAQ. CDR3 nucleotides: TGTGCCAGCAGCTTAGTAAACCGGAACACTGAAGCTTTCTTT. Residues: CASSLVNRNTEAFF.

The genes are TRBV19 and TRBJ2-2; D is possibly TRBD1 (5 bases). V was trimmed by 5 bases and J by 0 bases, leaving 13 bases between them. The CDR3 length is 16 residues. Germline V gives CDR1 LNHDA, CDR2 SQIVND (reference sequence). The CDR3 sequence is CASSADRRPNTGELFF. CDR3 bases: TGTGCCAGTAGTGCTGACAGACGCCCGAACACCGGGGAGCTGTTTTTT.

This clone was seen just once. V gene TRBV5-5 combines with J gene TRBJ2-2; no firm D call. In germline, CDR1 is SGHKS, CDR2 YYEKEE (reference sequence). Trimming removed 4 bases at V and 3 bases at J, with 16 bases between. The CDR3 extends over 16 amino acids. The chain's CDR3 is CASSLRPRGDTGELFF. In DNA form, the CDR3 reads TGTGCCAGCAGCCTCCGGCCCCGAGGAGACACCGGGGAGCTGTTTTTT.

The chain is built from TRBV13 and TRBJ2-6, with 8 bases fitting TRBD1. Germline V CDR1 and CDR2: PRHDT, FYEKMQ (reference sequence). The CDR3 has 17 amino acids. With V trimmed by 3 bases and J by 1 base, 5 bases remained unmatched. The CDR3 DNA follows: TGTGCCAGCAGCTTTGGACAGGGTGGGTCTGGGGCCAACGTCCTGACTTTC. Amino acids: CASSFGQGGSGANVLTF. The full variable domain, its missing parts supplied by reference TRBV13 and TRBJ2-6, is AAGVIQSPRHLIKEKRETATLKCYPIPRHDTVYWYQQGPGQDPQFLISFYEKMQSDKGSIPDRFSAQQFSDYHSELNMSSLELGDSALYFCASSFGQGGSGANVLTFGAGSRLTVL.

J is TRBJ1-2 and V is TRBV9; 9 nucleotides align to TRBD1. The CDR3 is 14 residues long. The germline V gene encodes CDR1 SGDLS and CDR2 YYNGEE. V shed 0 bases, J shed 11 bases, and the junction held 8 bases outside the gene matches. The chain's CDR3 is CASSVVGQGHMYTF. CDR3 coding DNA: TGTGCCAGCAGCGTAGTGGGACAGGGACATATGTACACCTTC.

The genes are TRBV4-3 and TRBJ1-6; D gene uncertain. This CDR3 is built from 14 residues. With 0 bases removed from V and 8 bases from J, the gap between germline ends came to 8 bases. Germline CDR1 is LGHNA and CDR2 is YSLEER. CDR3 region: CASSQDKRDSPLHF. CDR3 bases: TGCGCCAGCAGCCAAGATAAGAGGGATTCACCCCTCCACTTT.

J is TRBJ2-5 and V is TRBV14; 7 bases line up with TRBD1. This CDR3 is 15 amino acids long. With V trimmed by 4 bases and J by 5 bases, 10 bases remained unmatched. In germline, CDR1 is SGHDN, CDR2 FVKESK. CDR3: CASSPRQGRGETQYF. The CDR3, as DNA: TGTGCCAGCAGCCCTCGACAGGGTCGAGGCGAGACCCAGTACTTC.

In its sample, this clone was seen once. The CDR3 DNA reads as TGTGCCAGCAGCTTAGGGACAGGCTCCTACGAGCAGTACTTC. Translated, it gives CASSLGTGSYEQYF. The V gene is TRBV7-2, the J gene TRBJ2-7, with 7 bases aligning to TRBD1. With V trimmed by 1 base and J by 0 bases, 0 bases remained unmatched. CDR1 is SGHTA, CDR2 FQGNSA, per germline. The CDR3 is made up of 14 amino acids.

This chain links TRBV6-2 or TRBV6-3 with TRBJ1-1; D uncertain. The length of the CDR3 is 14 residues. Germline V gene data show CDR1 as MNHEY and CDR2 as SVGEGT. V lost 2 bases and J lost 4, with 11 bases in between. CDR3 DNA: TGTGCCAGCAGTTACACGGGCGAGGGCACTGAAGCTTTCTTT. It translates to CASSYTGEGTEAFF.

The CDR3 loop reads CASSLEGGNEQFF. The CDR3 DNA is TGTGCCAGCAGCTTAGAAGGGGGGAATGAGCAGTTCTTC. This chain uses TRBV7-9 with TRBJ2-1; possibly TRBD1 or TRBD2 for D (6 bases each). V dropped 1 base and J dropped 7 bases, with 8 bases sitting between them. The V gene's germline CDR1 is SEHNR and CDR2 FQNEAQ (reference sequence). This CDR3 has 13 residues.

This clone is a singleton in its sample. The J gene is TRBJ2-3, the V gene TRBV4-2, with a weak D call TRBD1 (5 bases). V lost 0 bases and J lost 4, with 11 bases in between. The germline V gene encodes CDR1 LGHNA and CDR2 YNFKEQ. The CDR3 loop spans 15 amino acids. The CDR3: CASSQDPGYSDTQYF. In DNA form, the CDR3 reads TGTGCCAGCAGCCAAGATCCAGGGTATTCAGATACGCAGTATTTT.

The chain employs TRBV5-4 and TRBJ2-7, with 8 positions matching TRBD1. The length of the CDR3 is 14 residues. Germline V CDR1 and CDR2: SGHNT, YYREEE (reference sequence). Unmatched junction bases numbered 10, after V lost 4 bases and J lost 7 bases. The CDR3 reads CASSRDQGAGEQYV. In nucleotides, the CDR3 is TGTGCCAGCAGCCGGGATCAGGGGGCTGGGGAGCAGTACGTC.

This chain's CDR3 is CASSYHSVSNYGYTF. The CDR3 DNA reads as TGTGCCAGCAGTTACCACAGCGTCTCTAACTATGGCTACACCTTC. The chain couples TRBV6-5 to TRBJ1-2; D is unclear. V was shortened by 2 bases and J by 0 bases, with 10 bases between the two germline ends. The V gene's germline CDR1 is MNHEY and CDR2 SVGAGI. This CDR3 comprises 15 residues.

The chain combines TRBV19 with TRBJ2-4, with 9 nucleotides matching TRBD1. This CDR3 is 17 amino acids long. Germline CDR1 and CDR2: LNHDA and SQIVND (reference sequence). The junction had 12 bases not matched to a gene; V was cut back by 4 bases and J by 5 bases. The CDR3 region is CASSRLPGTGWENIQYF. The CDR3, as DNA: TGTGCCAGTAGTAGATTACCCGGGACAGGGTGGGAAAACATTCAGTACTTC.

The CDR3 sequence: CASSLRDRRLAGELFF. DNA of the CDR3: TGTGCCAGCAGTCTGCGGGACAGGAGACTCGCCGGGGAGCTGTTTTTT. The chain combines TRBV6-6 with TRBJ2-2; 8 nucleotides align to TRBD1. In germline, CDR1 is MNHNY, CDR2 SVGAGI (reference sequence). CDR3 length equals 16 residues. J gave up 6 bases and V 5 bases, and 11 bases lay outside the gene matches.

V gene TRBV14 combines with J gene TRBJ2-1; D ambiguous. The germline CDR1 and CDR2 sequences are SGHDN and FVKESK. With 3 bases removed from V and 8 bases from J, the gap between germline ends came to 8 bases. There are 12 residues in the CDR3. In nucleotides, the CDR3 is TGTGCCAGCAGCCAGGGCTGGGATGAGCAGTTCTTC. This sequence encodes CASSQGWDEQFF.

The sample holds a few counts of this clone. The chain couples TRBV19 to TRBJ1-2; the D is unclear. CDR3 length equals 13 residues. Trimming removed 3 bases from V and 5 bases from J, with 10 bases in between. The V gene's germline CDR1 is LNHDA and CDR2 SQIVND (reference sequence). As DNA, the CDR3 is TGTGCCAGTAGTATGGCTACGAGGTATGGCTACACCTTC. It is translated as CASSMATRYGYTF.

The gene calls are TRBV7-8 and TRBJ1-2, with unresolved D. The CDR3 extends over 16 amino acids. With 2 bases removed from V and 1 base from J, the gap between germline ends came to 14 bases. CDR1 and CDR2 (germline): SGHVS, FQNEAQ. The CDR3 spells CASSLSSRSFNYGYTF. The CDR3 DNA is TGTGCCAGCAGCTTAAGTTCTCGGTCCTTTAACTATGGCTACACCTTC.

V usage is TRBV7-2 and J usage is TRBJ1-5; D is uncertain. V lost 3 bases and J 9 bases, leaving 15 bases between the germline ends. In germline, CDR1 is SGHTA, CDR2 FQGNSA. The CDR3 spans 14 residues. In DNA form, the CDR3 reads TGTGCCAGCAGCTTGGACGGACCGGTTGTGCCCCAGCATTTT. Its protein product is CASSLDGPVVPQHF.